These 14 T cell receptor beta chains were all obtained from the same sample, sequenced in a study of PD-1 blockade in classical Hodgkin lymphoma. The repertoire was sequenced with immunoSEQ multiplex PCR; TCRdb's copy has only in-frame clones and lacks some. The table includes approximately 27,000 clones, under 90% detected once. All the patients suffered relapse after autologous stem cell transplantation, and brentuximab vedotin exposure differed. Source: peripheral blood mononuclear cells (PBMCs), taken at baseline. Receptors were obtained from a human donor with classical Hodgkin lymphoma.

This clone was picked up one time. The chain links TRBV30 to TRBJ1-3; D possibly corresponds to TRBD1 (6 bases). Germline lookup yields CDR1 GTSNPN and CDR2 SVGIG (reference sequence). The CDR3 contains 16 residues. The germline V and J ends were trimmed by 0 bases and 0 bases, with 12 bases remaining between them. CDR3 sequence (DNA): TGTGCCTGGAGTGTTGAGGGGGAAACCTCTGGAAACACCATATATTTT. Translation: CAWSVEGETSGNTIYF.

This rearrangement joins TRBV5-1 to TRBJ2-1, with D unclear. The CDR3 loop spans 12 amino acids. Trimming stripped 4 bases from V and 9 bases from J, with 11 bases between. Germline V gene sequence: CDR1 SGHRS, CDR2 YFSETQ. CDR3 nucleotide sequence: TGCGCCAGCAGCACCGGCAGCGTTGAGCAGTTCTTC. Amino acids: CASSTGSVEQFF.

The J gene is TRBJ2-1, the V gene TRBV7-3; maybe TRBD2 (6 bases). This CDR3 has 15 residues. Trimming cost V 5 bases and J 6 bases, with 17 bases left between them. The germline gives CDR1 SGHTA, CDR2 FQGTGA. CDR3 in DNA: TGTGCCAGCAGCCCTCGTGCTGGGAGGAGCAATGAGCAGTTCTTC. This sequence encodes CASSPRAGRSNEQFF.

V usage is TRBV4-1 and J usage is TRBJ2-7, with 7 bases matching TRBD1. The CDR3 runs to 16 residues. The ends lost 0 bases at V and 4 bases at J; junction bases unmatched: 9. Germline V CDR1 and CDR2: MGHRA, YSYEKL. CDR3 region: CASSQDPGTARYEQYF. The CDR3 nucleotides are TGCGCCAGCAGCCAAGATCCCGGGACAGCTAGGTACGAGCAGTACTTC.

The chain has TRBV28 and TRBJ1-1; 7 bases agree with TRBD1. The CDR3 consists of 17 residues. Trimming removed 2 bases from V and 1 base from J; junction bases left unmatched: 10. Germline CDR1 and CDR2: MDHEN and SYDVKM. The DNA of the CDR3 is TGTGCCAGCAGTTTAACAGGGGCAAAATCTCGGAACACTGAAGCTTTCTTT. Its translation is CASSLTGAKSRNTEAFF. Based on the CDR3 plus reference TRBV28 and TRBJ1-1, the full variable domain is DVKVTQSSRYLVKRTGEKVFLECVQDMDHENMFWYRQDPGLGLRLIYFSYDVKMKEKGDIPEGYSVSREKKERFSLILESASTNQTSMYLCASSLTGAKSRNTEAFFGQGTRLTVV.

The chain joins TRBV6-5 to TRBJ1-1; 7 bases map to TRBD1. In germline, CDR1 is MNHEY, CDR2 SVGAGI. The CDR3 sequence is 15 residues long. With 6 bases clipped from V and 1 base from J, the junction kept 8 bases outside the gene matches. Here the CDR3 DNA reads TGTGCCAGCAGACCGACAGGGCCTAGGAACACTGAAGCTTTCTTT. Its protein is CASRPTGPRNTEAFF.

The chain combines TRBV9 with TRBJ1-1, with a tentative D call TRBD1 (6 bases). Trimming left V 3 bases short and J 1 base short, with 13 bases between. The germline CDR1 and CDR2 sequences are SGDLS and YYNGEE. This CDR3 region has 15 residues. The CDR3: CASSEWTEANTEAFF. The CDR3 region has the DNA TGTGCCAGCAGCGAGTGGACAGAGGCGAACACTGAAGCTTTCTTT.

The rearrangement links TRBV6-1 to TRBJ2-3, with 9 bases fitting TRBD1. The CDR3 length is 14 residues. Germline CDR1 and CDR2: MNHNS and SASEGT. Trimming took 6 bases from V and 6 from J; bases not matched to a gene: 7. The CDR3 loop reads CASRFGQGHDTQYF. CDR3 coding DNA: TGTGCCAGCAGGTTCGGACAGGGGCACGATACGCAGTATTTT.

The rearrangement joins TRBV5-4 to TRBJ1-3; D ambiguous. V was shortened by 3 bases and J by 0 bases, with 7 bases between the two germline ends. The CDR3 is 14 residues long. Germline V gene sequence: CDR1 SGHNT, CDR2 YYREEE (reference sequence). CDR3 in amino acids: CASSSGYSGNTIYF. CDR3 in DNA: TGTGCCAGCAGCTCGGGCTACTCTGGAAACACCATATATTTT.

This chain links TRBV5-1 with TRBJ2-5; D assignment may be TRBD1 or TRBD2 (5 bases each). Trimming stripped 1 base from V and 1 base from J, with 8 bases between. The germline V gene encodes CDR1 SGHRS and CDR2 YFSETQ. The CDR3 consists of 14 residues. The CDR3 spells CASSLSGTQETQYF. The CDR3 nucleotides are TGCGCCAGCAGCTTGTCAGGGACCCAAGAGACCCAGTACTTC. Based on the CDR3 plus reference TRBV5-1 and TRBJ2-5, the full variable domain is KAGVTQTPRYLIKTRGQQVTLSCSPISGHRSVSWYQQTPGQGLQFLFEYFSETQRNKGNFPGRFSGRQFSNSRSEMNVSTLELGDSALYLCASSLSGTQETQYFGPGTRLLVL.

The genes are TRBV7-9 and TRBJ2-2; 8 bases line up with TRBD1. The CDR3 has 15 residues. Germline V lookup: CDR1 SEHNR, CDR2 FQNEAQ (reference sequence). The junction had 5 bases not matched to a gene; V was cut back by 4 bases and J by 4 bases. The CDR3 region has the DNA TGTGCCAGCAGCTACGGACAGGGTAGCACCGGGGAGCTGTTTTTT. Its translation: CASSYGQGSTGELFF.

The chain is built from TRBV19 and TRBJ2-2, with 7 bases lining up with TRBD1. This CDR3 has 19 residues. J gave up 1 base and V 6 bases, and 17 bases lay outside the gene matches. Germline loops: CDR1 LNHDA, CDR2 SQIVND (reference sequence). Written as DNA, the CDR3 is TGTGCCAGTAGCCTTCCCAGAGGACGGGACAGACAGAACACCGGGGAGCTGTTTTTT. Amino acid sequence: CASSLPRGRDRQNTGELFF.

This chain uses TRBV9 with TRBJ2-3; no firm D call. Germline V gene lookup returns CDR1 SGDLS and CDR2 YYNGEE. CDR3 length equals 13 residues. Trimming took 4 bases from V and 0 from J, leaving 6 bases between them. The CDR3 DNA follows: TGTGCCAGCAGCCCCACTAGCACAGATACGCAGTATTTT. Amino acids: CASSPTSTDTQYF.

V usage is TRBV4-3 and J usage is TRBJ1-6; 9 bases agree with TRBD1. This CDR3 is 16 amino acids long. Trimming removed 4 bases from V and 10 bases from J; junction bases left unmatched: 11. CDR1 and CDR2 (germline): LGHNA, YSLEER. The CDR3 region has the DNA TGCGCCAGCAGCCTCGCCATCGGGACAGGGCTCTCACCCCTCCACTTT. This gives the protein CASSLAIGTGLSPLHF.